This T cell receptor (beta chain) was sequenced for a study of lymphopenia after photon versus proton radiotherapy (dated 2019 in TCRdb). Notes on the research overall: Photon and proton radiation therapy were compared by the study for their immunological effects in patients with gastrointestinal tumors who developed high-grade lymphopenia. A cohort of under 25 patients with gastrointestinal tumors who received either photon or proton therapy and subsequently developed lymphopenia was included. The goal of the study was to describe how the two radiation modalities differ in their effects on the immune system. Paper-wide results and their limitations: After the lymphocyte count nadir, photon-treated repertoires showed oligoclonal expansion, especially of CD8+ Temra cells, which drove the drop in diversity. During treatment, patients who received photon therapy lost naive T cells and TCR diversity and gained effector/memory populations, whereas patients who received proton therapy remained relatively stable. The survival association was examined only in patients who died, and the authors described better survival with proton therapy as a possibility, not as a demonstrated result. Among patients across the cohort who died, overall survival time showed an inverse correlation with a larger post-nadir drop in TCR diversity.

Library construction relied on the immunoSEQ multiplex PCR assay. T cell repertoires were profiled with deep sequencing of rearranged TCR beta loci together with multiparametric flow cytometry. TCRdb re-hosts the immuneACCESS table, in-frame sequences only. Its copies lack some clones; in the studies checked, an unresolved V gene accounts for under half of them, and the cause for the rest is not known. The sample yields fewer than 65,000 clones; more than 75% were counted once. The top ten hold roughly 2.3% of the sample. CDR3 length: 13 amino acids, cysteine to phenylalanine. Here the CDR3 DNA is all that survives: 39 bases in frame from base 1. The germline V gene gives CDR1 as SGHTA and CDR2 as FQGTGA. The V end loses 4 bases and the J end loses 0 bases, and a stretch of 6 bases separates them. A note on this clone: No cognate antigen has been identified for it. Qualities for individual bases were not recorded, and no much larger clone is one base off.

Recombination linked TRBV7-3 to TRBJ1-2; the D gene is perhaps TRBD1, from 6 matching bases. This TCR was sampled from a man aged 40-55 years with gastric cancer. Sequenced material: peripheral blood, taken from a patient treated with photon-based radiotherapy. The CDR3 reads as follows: CASSYRANYGYTF. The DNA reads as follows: TGTGCCAGCAGCTACAGGGCTAACTATGGCTACACCTTC.